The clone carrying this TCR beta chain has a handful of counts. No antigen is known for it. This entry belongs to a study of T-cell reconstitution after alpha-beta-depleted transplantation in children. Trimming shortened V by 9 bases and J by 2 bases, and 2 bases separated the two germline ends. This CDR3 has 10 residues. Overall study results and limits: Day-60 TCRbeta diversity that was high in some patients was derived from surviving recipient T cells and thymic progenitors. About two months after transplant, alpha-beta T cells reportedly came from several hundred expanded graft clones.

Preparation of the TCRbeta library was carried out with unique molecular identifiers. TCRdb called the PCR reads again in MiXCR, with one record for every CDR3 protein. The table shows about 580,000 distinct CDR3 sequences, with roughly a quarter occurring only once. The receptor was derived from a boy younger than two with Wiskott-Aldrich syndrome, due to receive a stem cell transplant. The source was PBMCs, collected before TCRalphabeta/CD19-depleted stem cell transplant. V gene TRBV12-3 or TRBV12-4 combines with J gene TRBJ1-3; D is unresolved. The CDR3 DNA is TGTGCCAGTGCTGGAAACACCATATATTTT. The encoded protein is CASAGNTIYF.